This T cell receptor (beta chain) derives from a study of blood T cell repertoires in COVID-19. Overall study: Acute-phase and convalescent COVID-19 samples originated in the United States, Italy and Spain. Nucleic acid was either cDNA or gDNA, and it came from T cells, B-cell-depleted T cells, or PBMCs.

The CDR3 sequence is 15 residues long. The V and J ends lost 0 bases and 5 bases, in that order; junction bases with no gene match: 6. Germline V CDR1 and CDR2: SGHVS, FQNEAQ. As originally analysed: How many nucleated cells were present was estimated from reference gene primer amplification. Clones were read by immunoSEQ multiplex PCR, and TCRdb kept only the in-frame ones, dropping some. That table supplies the V and J calls and clone size; D and trimming were determined from the DNA. Found here are fewer than 250,000 clones, around 84% of them singletons; the top ten hold 20%. This clone showed up just once.

V usage is TRBV7-8 and J usage is TRBJ2-5; 7 bases fit TRBD1. The sequenced sample was peripheral blood. The sequence was collected from a man aged 30-40 years with active or convalescent COVID-19. The CDR3 nucleotides read TGTGCCAGCAGCTTAGCGCTCGACAGGGTCGAGACCCAGTACTTC. Amino acids: CASSLALDRVETQYF.